This TCR beta chain was observed in a study of blood T cell repertoires in COVID-19. Profiled with immunoSEQ multiplex PCR; TCRdb holds only in-frame clones, not every one. The profile covers 100,000 to 150,000 clones, with about 94% appearing a single time and around 2% taken by the ten largest. Sequenced input: peripheral blood. The origin of this receptor is a man aged 45 to 65 with COVID-19, enrolled during active disease.

The CDR3 sequence: CACPSGRLNGELFF. As DNA, the CDR3 is TGTGCCTGTCCTAGCGGGAGATTAAACGGGGAGCTGTTTTTT. The chain is built from TRBV30 and TRBJ2-2; 10 bases are shared with TRBD2. The length of the CDR3 is 14 residues. V was pared by 6 bases and J by 7 bases, with 8 bases of the junction left unmatched. Germline V lookup: CDR1 GTSNPN, CDR2 SVGIG (reference sequence).